The 24 T cell receptor beta chains given below trace back to one sample, sequenced in a study of T cells in Graves' hyperthyroidism and ophthalmopathy. Using RNA transcripts as the source, TCR beta CDR3 regions were amplified. HTBI primers were used for first-round RT-PCR of the TCR CDR3. TCRdb reanalysed the multiplex PCR reads using MiXCR and keeps one entry per CDR3 protein. The sample has fewer than 750,000 distinct CDR3 sequences, about 14% seen once. Sequenced input: blood. The source is a woman aged 50 to 60 with Graves' ophthalmopathy.

This clonotype has at least ten counts. This chain links TRBV27 with TRBJ2-1; D is perhaps TRBD1 (5 bases). Deletions cut 5 bases from V and 2 bases from J, with 13 bases between. Germline assignment: CDR1 MNHEY and CDR2 SMNVEV (reference sequence). There are 15 residues in the CDR3. The CDR3 sequence is CASSPRQFPYNEQFF. The CDR3 nucleotides are TGTGCCAGCAGTCCTCGACAGTTCCCCTACAATGAGCAGTTCTTC.

This clonotype has a count of ten or more. CDR3 nucleotide sequence: TGTGCCAGCAGCCAAGGGACCGGGGAGCTGTTTTTT. It specifies CASSQGTGELFF. The chain uses TRBV3-1 and TRBJ2-2, with D unclear. Germline values: CDR1 LGHDT, CDR2 YNNKEL (reference sequence). V was clipped by 1 base and J by 5 bases, with 2 bases between them. The CDR3 length is 12 residues.

This clonotype has at least ten counts. The chain has TRBV4-1 and TRBJ2-2; D perhaps matches TRBD2 (6 bases). V shed 6 bases and J shed 6 bases, with 14 bases lying between them. CDR3 length: 14 amino acids. Per the germline V gene, CDR1 is MGHRA and CDR2 is YSYEKL. The CDR3 DNA sequence: TGCGCCAGCAGTCAGTACCGGAGGGCCGGGGAGCTGTTTTTT. It translates to CASSQYRRAGELFF.

There are a few counts of this clonotype. The chain has TRBV28 and TRBJ1-4; TRBD1 agrees at 9 bases. J lost 7 bases, V lost 5 bases, and 8 bases had no gene match. The CDR3 loop spans 15 amino acids. Germline CDR1 is MDHEN and CDR2 is SYDVKM. Here the CDR3 DNA reads TGTGCCAGCAGTGGACCACAGGGGGCGGGTGAAAAACTGTTTTTT. Amino acids: CASSGPQGAGEKLFF.

This clonotype occurred a few times. The rearrangement links TRBV6-6 to TRBJ2-5, with 16 bases that match TRBD2. The V and J ends lost 2 bases and 4 bases, in that order; junction bases with no gene match: 4. The CDR3 extends over 17 amino acids. Germline lookup yields CDR1 MNHNY and CDR2 SVGAGI (reference sequence). CDR3 amino acids: CASSYGGLAGGLETQYF. The CDR3 DNA follows: TGTGCCAGCAGTTACGGGGGACTAGCGGGAGGGCTAGAGACCCAGTACTTC.

As concerns this clonotype: A read error is possible here, since a much larger clone lies one base away. This chain joins TRBV11-1 and TRBJ2-7, with TRBD2 matching 7 bases. Germline trimming cut 3 bases from V and 0 bases from J; bases unmatched to any gene: 8. Germline values: CDR1 SGHAT, CDR2 FQDESV (reference sequence). The CDR3 is 16 amino acids. The CDR3 nucleotides are TGTGCCAGCAGCTTTTCACTCGGCGGGAGCTCCTACGAGCAGTACTTC. Residues: CASSFSLGGSSYEQYF.

This clonotype was seen at least ten times. This chain uses TRBV28 with TRBJ1-2; D uncertain. The CDR3 is made up of 11 amino acids. From germline, CDR1 is MDHEN and CDR2 SYDVKM. With 4 bases removed from V and 4 bases from J, the gap between germline ends came to 4 bases. The CDR3 loop reads CASSSVYGYTF. For the CDR3, the DNA is TGTGCCAGCAGTTCCGTCTATGGCTACACCTTC.

The chain links TRBV27 to TRBJ2-1, with TRBD2 matching over 9 bases. The J call may be mistaken, given a closer DNA end match to TRBJ2-7. CDR3 size: 17 residues. Per the germline V gene, CDR1 is MNHEY and CDR2 is SMNVEV (reference sequence). CDR3 region: CASSLLPSGASYNEQYF. Here the CDR3 DNA reads TGTGCCAGCAGTTTATTGCCTAGCGGGGCATCCTACAATGAGCAGTACTTC.

This clonotype was counted ten times or more. V and J are TRBV20-1 and TRBJ1-2, with D perhaps TRBD1 (5 bases). The germline V gene has CDR1 DFQATT and CDR2 SNEGSKA (reference sequence). The V end was cut by 6 bases, the J end by 2 bases, with 13 bases between. The CDR3 consists of 13 residues. The CDR3 coding sequence is TGCAGTGCCAGGGACCCGGGGAACTATGGCTACACCTTC. It yields the protein CSARDPGNYGYTF.

This clonotype has at least ten counts. The V gene is TRBV28, the J gene TRBJ2-5; 9 bases fit TRBD2. The V gene's germline CDR1 is MDHEN and CDR2 SYDVKM. The J segment lost 5 bases and the V segment lost 2 bases, leaving 6 bases of the junction unmatched. The CDR3 loop spans 15 amino acids. CDR3 residues: CASSLGGRAFETQYF. In DNA, the CDR3 is TGTGCCAGCAGTTTAGGCGGGAGGGCCTTTGAGACCCAGTACTTC.

The rearrangement links TRBV10-3 to TRBJ2-2; 11 bases map to TRBD2. The germline V gene encodes CDR1 ENHRY and CDR2 SYGVKD. This CDR3 has 18 amino acids. The junction had 10 bases not matched to a gene; V was cut back by 4 bases and J by 3 bases. The CDR3 loop is CAISATSGRLGDTGELFF. The CDR3, as DNA: TGTGCCATCAGTGCTACTAGCGGGAGATTGGGTGACACCGGGGAGCTGTTTTTT.

This clonotype was seen many times. Compared with germline, one end of the junction differs, possibly owing to a read error. CDR3 coding DNA: TGTGCCAGCAGCACCGGGACTAGCGGGTATGACCAGTTCTTC. Amino acid sequence: CASSTGTSGYDQFF. V is TRBV3-1 and J is TRBJ2-1, with 12 nucleotides matching TRBD2. The germline V gene encodes CDR1 LGHDT and CDR2 YNNKEL (reference sequence). This CDR3 has 14 residues.

The table lists this clonotype with a few counts. Given the absence of the conserved phenylalanine or tryptophan at the CDR3 end, a read error is likely. The chain couples TRBV7-9 to TRBJ2-1, with D hard to call. Germline values: CDR1 SEHNR, CDR2 FQNEAQ (reference sequence). V lost 6 bases and J 1 base, leaving 16 bases between the germline ends. The CDR3 sequence is 16 residues long. CDR3 sequence (DNA): TGTGCCAGCAGACATCGGACGGGTTATTCCTACAATGAGCAGTTCCTC. Translation: CASRHRTGYSYNEQFL.

This clonotype was found many times. The chain is built from TRBV6-5 and TRBJ2-1, with 8 bases lining up with TRBD2. V was clipped by 0 bases and J by 6 bases; unmatched bases: 10. The CDR3 is made up of 17 amino acids. CDR1 and CDR2 (germline): MNHEY, SVGAGI. The CDR3, as DNA: TGTGCCAGCAGTTACTCGGAAAGTCTTAGCGGGATCAATGAGCAGTTCTTC. It specifies CASSYSESLSGINEQFF.

V usage is TRBV20-1 and J usage is TRBJ2-1; TRBD1 agrees at 9 bases. CDR1 is DFQATT and CDR2 is SNEGSKA in the germline V gene (reference sequence). Trimming cost V 6 bases and J 10 bases; bases outside gene matches: 13. There are 14 residues in the CDR3. CDR3 loop: CSANTGQGSREQFF. CDR3 bases: TGCAGTGCAAACACGGGACAGGGATCAAGGGAGCAGTTCTTC.

This clonotype was counted many times. The chain employs TRBV12-5 and TRBJ2-1, with a possible D match to TRBD2 (6 bases). Trimming pared 2 bases from V and 4 bases from J, leaving 18 bases between. Germline V CDR1 and CDR2: LGHNT, FRNRAP. The CDR3 length is 17 residues. The CDR3 reads CASGLQTLTRRYNEQFF. For the CDR3, the DNA is TGTGCTAGTGGTTTGCAAACCCTGACTAGACGATACAATGAGCAGTTCTTC.

This clonotype occurred many times. The genes are TRBV11-3 and TRBJ2-2; D gene ambiguous. V lost 4 bases and J lost 4, with 7 bases in between. The CDR3 length is 13 residues. Looked up from germline, CDR1 is SGHNT and CDR2 is YENEEA. CDR3 sequence (DNA): TGTGCCAGCAGCTCGACTCGCACCGGGGAGCTGTTTTTT. This sequence encodes CASSSTRTGELFF.

This clonotype was seen many times. The V call is TRBV11-2, the J call TRBJ2-3; 9 bases are a match to TRBD2. The V gene's germline CDR1 is SGHAT and CDR2 FQNNGV. The CDR3 is made up of 16 amino acids. The ends lost 5 bases at V and 4 bases at J; junction bases unmatched: 10. The CDR3 coding sequence is TGTGCCAGCAGCCTCGGCGGGAGGGCCCGGGCAGATACGCAGTATTTT. This codes for CASSLGGRARADTQYF.

This clonotype was counted many times. The chain carries TRBV20-1 and TRBJ1-1, with D possibly being TRBD1 (6 bases). Germline V lookup: CDR1 DFQATT, CDR2 SNEGSKA (reference sequence). The CDR3 runs 15 residues. V was shortened by 3 bases and J by 1 base, with 15 bases between the two germline ends. CDR3 protein: CSASPPTGANTEAFF. In nucleotides, the CDR3 is TGCAGTGCTAGCCCACCAACGGGGGCGAACACTGAAGCTTTCTTT.

This clonotype was found many times. The chain links TRBV7-3 to TRBJ2-1; 14 bases line up with TRBD2. This CDR3 is built from 20 residues. Germline V gene lookup returns CDR1 SGHTA and CDR2 FQGTGA. With V trimmed by 5 bases and J by 2 bases, 14 bases remained unmatched. The CDR3 region is CASSRITSGTSGRTYNEQFF. The CDR3 DNA is TGTGCCAGCAGCCGAATTACCTCCGGGACTAGCGGGAGAACCTACAATGAGCAGTTCTTC.

The V call is TRBV10-3, the J call TRBJ2-1, with TRBD2 matching over 13 bases. The V gene end was trimmed by 7 bases and the J gene end by 12 bases; junction bases not matched to a gene: 18. Germline V CDR1 and CDR2: ENHRY, SYGVKD. The CDR3 covers 17 residues. The CDR3 region has the DNA TGTGCCATCACCAAGAGGACTAGCGGGAGTTCTGGGGGTGGGCAGTTCTTC. Translation: CAITKRTSGSSGGGQFF.

The J gene is TRBJ2-5, the V gene TRBV5-5; TRBD2 aligns across 12 bases. From germline, CDR1 is SGHKS and CDR2 YYEKEE (reference sequence). The CDR3 is 18 amino acids. Trimming took 3 bases from V and 4 from J; bases not matched to a gene: 13. CDR3 in DNA: TGTGCCAGCAGCTCCACCACGACTAGCGGGAGCTTGGGAGAGACCCAGTACTTC. Its protein product is CASSSTTTSGSLGETQYF.

This clonotype was recorded a few times. The genes are TRBV19 and TRBJ2-6, with TRBD2 identical over 10 bases. The length of the CDR3 is 17 residues. Germline V gives CDR1 LNHDA, CDR2 SQIVND (reference sequence). The junction had 9 bases not matched to a gene; V was cut back by 7 bases and J by 3 bases. The CDR3 loop reads CASTASSGRIGANVLTF. DNA for the CDR3: TGTGCCAGTACGGCGTCTAGCGGGAGAATTGGGGCCAACGTCCTGACTTTC.

This clonotype was detected only a few times. The chain links TRBV6-2 or TRBV6-3 to TRBJ2-7; D may be TRBD1 (6 bases). V was trimmed by 2 bases and J by 3 bases, leaving 11 bases between them. The germline V gene encodes CDR1 MNHEY and CDR2 SVGEGT. The CDR3 has 14 amino acids. The CDR3, as DNA: TGTGCCAGCAGTTACAGGGGGAAGGTCTACGAGCAGTACTTC. This translates into CASSYRGKVYEQYF.